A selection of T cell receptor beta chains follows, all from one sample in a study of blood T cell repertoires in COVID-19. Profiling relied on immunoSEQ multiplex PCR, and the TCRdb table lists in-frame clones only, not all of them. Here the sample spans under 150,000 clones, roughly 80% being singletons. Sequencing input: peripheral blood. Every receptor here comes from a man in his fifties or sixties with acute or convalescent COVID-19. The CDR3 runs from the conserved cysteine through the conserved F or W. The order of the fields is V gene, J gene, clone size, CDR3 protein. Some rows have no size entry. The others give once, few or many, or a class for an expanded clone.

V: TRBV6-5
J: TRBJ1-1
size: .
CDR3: CASSPRRGTEAFF

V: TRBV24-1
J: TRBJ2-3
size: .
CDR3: CATSVSLAGGARDTQYF

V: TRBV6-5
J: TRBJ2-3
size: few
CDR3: CASSYLYTQYF

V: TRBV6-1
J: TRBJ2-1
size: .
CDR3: CASSERSNEQFF

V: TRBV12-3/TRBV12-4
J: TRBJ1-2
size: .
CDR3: CASSLGATYGYTF

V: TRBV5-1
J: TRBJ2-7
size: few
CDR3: CASNPGGSYEQYF

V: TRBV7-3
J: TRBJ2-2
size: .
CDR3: CASSLSGPRTGELFF

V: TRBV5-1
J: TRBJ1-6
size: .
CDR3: CASTPNRASNSPLHF

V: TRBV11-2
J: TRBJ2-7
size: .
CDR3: CASSFGGVEQYF

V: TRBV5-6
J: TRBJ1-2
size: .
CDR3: CASSLDGSHQTYYGYTF

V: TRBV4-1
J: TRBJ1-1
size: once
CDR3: CASSQYRTGEAFF

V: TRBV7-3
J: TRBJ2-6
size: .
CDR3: CASSLTGQGVVSGANVLTF

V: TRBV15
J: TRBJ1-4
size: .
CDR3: CATSERSERIHEKLFF

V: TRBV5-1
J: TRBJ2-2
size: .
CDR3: CASRTSGNTGELFF

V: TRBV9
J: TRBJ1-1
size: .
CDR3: CASSGRGNTEAFF

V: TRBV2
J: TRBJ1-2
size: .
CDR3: CASSPQGDYGYTF

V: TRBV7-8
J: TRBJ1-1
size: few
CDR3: CASSSRRTGHGDLNTEAFF

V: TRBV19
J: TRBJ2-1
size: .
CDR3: CASSMAASSGGRQFF

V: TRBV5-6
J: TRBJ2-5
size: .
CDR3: CASSLLGRAQETQYF

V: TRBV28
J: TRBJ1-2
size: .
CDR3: CASSLTGYGYTF

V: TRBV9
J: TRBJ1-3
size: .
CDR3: CASSVGAGNTGNTIYF

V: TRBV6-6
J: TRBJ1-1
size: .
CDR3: CASSRPMASGGTEAFF

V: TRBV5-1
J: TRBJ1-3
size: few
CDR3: CASSLEGGSGNTIYF

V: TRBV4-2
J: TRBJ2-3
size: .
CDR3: CASSQEPTKDTQYF

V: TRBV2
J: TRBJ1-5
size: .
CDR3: CASSAGQGRQPQHF

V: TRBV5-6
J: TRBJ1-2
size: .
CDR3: CASSLGRRDGYTF

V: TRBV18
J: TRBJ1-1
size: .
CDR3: CASSLGTGVLNTEAFF

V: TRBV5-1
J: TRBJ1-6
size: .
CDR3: CASSPGGGGNSPLHF

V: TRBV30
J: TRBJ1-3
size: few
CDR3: CAWSGGVAGNTIYF

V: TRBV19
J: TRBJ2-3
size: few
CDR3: CASSILLGQGADTQYF

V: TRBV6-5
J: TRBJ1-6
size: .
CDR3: CASSYGYQGMNSPLHF

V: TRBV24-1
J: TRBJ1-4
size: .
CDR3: CATGTGGVEKLFF

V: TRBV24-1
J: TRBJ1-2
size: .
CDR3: CATSPLRTGNFYGYTF

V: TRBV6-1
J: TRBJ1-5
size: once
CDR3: CASSESYSWGNQPQHF

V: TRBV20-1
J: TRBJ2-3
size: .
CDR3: CSASFGTAYTDTQYF

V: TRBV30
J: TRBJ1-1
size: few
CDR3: CAWRPTAGNTEAFF

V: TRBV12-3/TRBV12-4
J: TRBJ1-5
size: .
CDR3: CASSLGEKQPQHF

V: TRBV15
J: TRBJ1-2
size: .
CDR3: CATGGPCTF

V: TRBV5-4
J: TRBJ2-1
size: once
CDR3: CASSLYGGSNNEQFF

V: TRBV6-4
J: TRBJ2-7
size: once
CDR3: CASSEGTPKPYEQYF

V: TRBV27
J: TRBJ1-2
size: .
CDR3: CASSLQGSYGYTF

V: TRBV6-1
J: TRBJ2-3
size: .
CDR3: CASSEANLNGGDTQYF

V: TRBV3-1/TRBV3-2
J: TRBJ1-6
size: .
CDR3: CASSQGVTENSPLHF

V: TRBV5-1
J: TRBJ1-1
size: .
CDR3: CASSAKQGNTEAFF

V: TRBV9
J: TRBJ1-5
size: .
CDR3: CASSVNGQGNQPQHF

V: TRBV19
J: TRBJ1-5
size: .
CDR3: CASSINGQARQPQHF

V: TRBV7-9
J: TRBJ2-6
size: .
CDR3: CASSHGTSGARRANVLTF

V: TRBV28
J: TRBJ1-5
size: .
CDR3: CASSSGQYNQPQHF

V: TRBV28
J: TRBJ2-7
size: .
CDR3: CASSDIGGSEQYF

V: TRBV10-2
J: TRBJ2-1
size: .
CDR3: CASRAGGAYNEQFF

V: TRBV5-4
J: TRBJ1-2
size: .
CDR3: CASTPGDIGYGYTF

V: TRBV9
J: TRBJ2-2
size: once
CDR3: CASSARTGTGELFF

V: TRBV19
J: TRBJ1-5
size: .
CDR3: CASSIGAGLRSPQHF

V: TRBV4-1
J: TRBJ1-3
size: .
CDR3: CASSPQAGDGGNTIYF